The clone carrying this T cell receptor (beta chain) turned up a few times. The antigen remains undetermined. Germline V lookup: CDR1 MNHNS, CDR2 SASEGT. Unmatched junction bases numbered 12, after V lost 4 bases and J lost 7 bases. The CDR3 contains 15 residues. TCRalpha and TCRbeta libraries used 5'RACE with constant-segment primers and UMIs. TCRdb ran MiXCR on the 5' RACE reads and lists one entry per CDR3 protein. The data show 140,000 to 150,000 distinct CDR3 sequences, approximately 26% seen once. This sample is drawn from a study of T-cell memory formation after mild COVID-19. Findings and caveats of the study: Certain responding clones were present in pre-infection memory, suggesting participation of cross-reactive memory.

The sequencing input was PBMCs or a T cell subset sorted from them (not recorded which). The sequence was collected from an adult woman who had mild COVID-19 (a few samples of this study predate the infection). Cell type and time point are not known. The rearrangement uses TRBV6-1 and TRBJ2-7, with 8 positions matching TRBD1. CDR3 in DNA: TGTGCCAGCAGTGGAAGGGGACAGGTCGTCGGGGAGCAGTACTTC. Protein: CASSGRGQVVGEQYF.